This T cell receptor beta chain was identified during a study of blood T cells in healthy people across ages. The CDR3 consists of 15 residues. Looked up from germline, CDR1 is SGHDT and CDR2 is YYEEEE. Using a J-beta primer mix together with a sample-barcoded 5' primer, a second PCR was run for roughly 6 to 12 cycles. Through a template-switch adaptor with 12 random nucleotides, each cDNA molecule received a tag. TCRdb recomputed calls from the 5' RACE reads with MiXCR, one row per CDR3 protein. Among about 800,000 distinct CDR3 sequences listed, approximately 25% were seen once. Concerning this clonotype itself: No conserved phenylalanine or tryptophan is present at the end of the CDR3, so a read error is the likely explanation.

This same sample was also taken into another study, of T cells of mothers and their children.

The V and J genes are TRBV5-6 and TRBJ2-7, with 11 bases lining up with TRBD1. The J call is doubtful: the DNA matches TRBJ2-5 better. The source material was blood. This clonotype originated in a boy younger than 18 in good health. DNA for the CDR3: TGTGCCAGCAGCTCGGTGGACAGGGGGCTGGAGACCCAGTACTCC. Protein: CASSSVDRGLETQYS.